This section outlines one TCR beta chain sequence together with its context. This record belongs to a study of T cell changes during pregnancy in multiple sclerosis. Germline CDR1 reads SGDLS; CDR2 reads YYNGEE. V gave up 3 bases and J gave up 5 bases, with 18 bases separating them. The CDR3 runs 15 residues. Profiled with immunoSEQ multiplex PCR; TCRdb holds only in-frame clones, not every one. The table records around 41,000 clones, about nine tenths of them present only once. The sequenced sample consisted of PBMCs (not recorded whether the cells were cultured). This sequence was found in a female donor with multiple sclerosis, enrolled in a pregnancy study. The chain recombines TRBV9 with TRBJ2-7; D is tentatively TRBD1 or TRBD2 (5 bases each). CDR3 coding DNA: TGTGCCAGCAGCGACCCCCGGGACCCAGGCAACGAGCAGTACTTC. This codes for CASSDPRDPGNEQYF.